The TCR beta chain described here comes from a study of OX40 agonist ivuxolimab in advanced cancers. General study points: Specificity for antigen went undetermined in the expanded peripheral T cells.

Details on this clone: Its specificity is not known.

Unmatched junction bases numbered 13, after V lost 0 bases and J lost 3 bases. The CDR3 spans 18 residues. Germline V CDR1 and CDR2: LGHNA, YSLEER. Clones were read by immunoSEQ multiplex PCR, and TCRdb kept only the in-frame ones, dropping some. The table lists 20,000 to 25,000 clones, around four fifths of them singletons. This clonotype was sampled from an adult with an advanced solid tumor such as melanoma, head and neck, liver or kidney cancer. The V and J genes are TRBV4-3 and TRBJ2-7; 8 nucleotides line up with TRBD1. This material consisted of CD4+ or CD8+ T cells sorted from blood, taken in a trial of the OX40 agonist ivuxolimab. CDR3 bases: TGCGCCAGCAGCCAAGATGGGGACAGGTCCCGAGTCGGCTACGAGCAGTACTTC. It is translated as CASSQDGDRSRVGYEQYF.